This T cell receptor beta chain is drawn from a study of blood T cell repertoires in COVID-19. Study context: Spain, Italy and the United States supplied samples that represented acute and convalescent COVID-19.

Germline-derived CDR1 and CDR2 are MRHNA and SNTAGT. V lost 9 bases to trimming and J lost 0 bases, with 12 bases between them. The CDR3 contains 14 residues. Produced via immunoSEQ multiplex PCR; TCRdb's table is partial and in-frame only. The sample includes about 120,000 clones, over 75% seen only once; the top ten take about 3.9%. The receptor comes from a man aged 55 to 70 with acute or convalescent COVID-19. The chain couples TRBV6-4 to TRBJ1-3; D is unclear. The source material was peripheral blood. The DNA for the CDR3 is TGTGCCAGGAAACAGAGATCCTCTGGAAACACCATATATTTT. The encoded protein is CARKQRSSGNTIYF.